One and the same sample provided the 21 T cell receptor beta chains below, sequenced in a study of cytomegalovirus exposure and HLA in healthy donors. PCR was performed using 60 Vbeta and 13 Jbeta primers. Sequencing was performed with immunoSEQ multiplex PCR; in TCRdb, only in-frame clones are kept and a portion is missing. The sample comprises roughly 150,000 clones, roughly four fifths of which are singletons, and roughly 2% rests with the top ten. Material for sequencing was PBMCs. The receptors stem from a woman aged 18-29 years in good health and CMV-seronegative.

This chain links TRBV7-2 with TRBJ1-1; a weak D match, TRBD1 (6 bases). Per germline, CDR1 SGHTA and CDR2 FQGNSA. Trimming cost V 3 bases and J 5 bases, with 19 bases left between them. CDR3 length equals 16 residues. This CDR3 reads CASSFGGRGEGTEAFF. In nucleotides, the CDR3 is TGTGCCAGCAGCTTCGGGGGGCGCGGGGAAGGAACTGAAGCTTTCTTT.

This chain uses TRBV7-9 with TRBJ1-2, with TRBD1 matching 10 bases. The CDR3 extends over 15 amino acids. Losses at the gene ends were 2 bases for V and 8 bases for J; bases not matched to a gene: 8. Germline assignment: CDR1 SEHNR and CDR2 FQNEAQ (reference sequence). CDR3 region: CASSLLGTGVSGYTF. In nucleotides, the CDR3 is TGTGCCAGCAGCTTACTCGGGACAGGGGTAAGCGGCTACACCTTC.

The chain combines TRBV27 with TRBJ2-7; D call uncertain. There are 13 residues in the CDR3. Per germline, CDR1 MNHEY and CDR2 SMNVEV (reference sequence). V was clipped by 3 bases and J by 3 bases, with 9 bases between them. The DNA for the CDR3 is TGTGCCAGCAGTTTTGGAGCCGGCTACGAGCAGTACTTC. It specifies CASSFGAGYEQYF.

This clone showed up just a few times. This chain joins TRBV4-1 and TRBJ2-1; 13 positions match TRBD2. The CDR3 is made up of 17 amino acids. Germline V gene data show CDR1 as MGHRA and CDR2 as YSYEKL. V dropped 0 bases and J dropped 4; count of bases not matched to a gene: 3. The CDR3 here is CASSQDWGLAGYNEQFF. Written as DNA, the CDR3 is TGCGCCAGCAGCCAAGATTGGGGACTAGCGGGGTACAATGAGCAGTTCTTC.

V and J are TRBV29-1 and TRBJ2-3; maybe TRBD1 (5 bases). The CDR3 loop spans 13 amino acids. Germline V gene sequence: CDR1 SQVTM, CDR2 ANQGSEA. The V end lost 7 bases, the J end lost 4 bases, and 15 bases lay between the germline ends. CDR3 DNA: TGCAGCGCAGCAGGGTACCCGGCAGATACGCAGTATTTT. It codes for CSAAGYPADTQYF.

V usage is TRBV9 and J usage is TRBJ1-3; 8 bases fit TRBD1. In germline, CDR1 is SGDLS, CDR2 YYNGEE. CDR3 length: 16 amino acids. The V gene end was trimmed by 4 bases and the J gene end by 1 base; junction bases not matched to a gene: 7. The CDR3 here is CASSPGQGASGNTIYF. In DNA, the CDR3 is TGTGCCAGCAGCCCAGGGCAGGGGGCGTCTGGAAACACCATATATTTT.

J is TRBJ2-6 and V is TRBV5-1, with no clear D. The V end lost 1 base, the J end lost 0 bases, and 5 bases lay between the germline ends. The CDR3 consists of 15 residues. The germline V gene encodes CDR1 SGHRS and CDR2 YFSETQ. This CDR3 is CASSLKLSGANVLTF. The CDR3 bases are TGCGCCAGCAGCTTGAAGCTCTCTGGGGCCAACGTCCTGACTTTC.

This clone was picked up a small number of times. DNA for the CDR3: TGCGCCAGCAGCCCCTGGGACAGGGGAAGACCTTATAATTCACCCCTCCACTTT. This codes for CASSPWDRGRPYNSPLHF. The chain employs TRBV5-1 and TRBJ1-6; 10 bases align to TRBD1. The length of the CDR3 is 18 residues. J was trimmed by 4 bases and V by 4 bases; bases with no gene match: 11. Germline CDR1 and CDR2: SGHRS and YFSETQ.

This clone was recorded a few times. The genes are TRBV11-2 and TRBJ1-6, with 7 positions matching TRBD1. Germline trimming cut 4 bases from V and 8 bases from J; bases unmatched to any gene: 5. The CDR3 has 14 residues. Germline CDR1 reads SGHAT; CDR2 reads FQNNGV. The CDR3 sequence: CASSSVRGHSPLHF. As DNA, the CDR3 is TGTGCCAGCAGCTCGGTAAGGGGGCATTCACCCCTCCACTTT.

A single count supports this clone. This chain connects TRBV10-3 to TRBJ2-7; 9 bases map to TRBD1. Germline V gene lookup returns CDR1 ENHRY and CDR2 SYGVKD. Losses at the gene ends were 2 bases for V and 7 bases for J; bases not matched to a gene: 6. The CDR3 loop spans 14 amino acids. The CDR3 is CAISEGTGPEEQYF. For the CDR3, the DNA is TGTGCCATCAGTGAGGGGACAGGGCCCGAAGAGCAGTACTTC.

The gene calls are TRBV6-5 and TRBJ2-1; D might be TRBD2 (5 bases). The CDR3 has 13 residues. Germline V lookup: CDR1 MNHEY, CDR2 SVGAGI. V was shortened by 2 bases and J by 9 bases, with 11 bases between the two germline ends. The CDR3 nucleotides read TGTGCCAGCAGTTACCTAGCTAATGGTGAGCAGTTCTTC. This gives the protein CASSYLANGEQFF.

This rearrangement joins TRBV5-1 to TRBJ2-5; D possibly corresponds to TRBD1 (6 bases). The V gene lost 0 bases and the J gene lost 5 bases, with 11 bases spanning the gap. Germline loops: CDR1 SGHRS, CDR2 YFSETQ. CDR3 length: 14 amino acids. For the CDR3, the DNA is TGCGCCAGCAGCTTGGCGCCAGGGGAGGAGACCCAGTACTTC. It codes for CASSLAPGEETQYF.

This clone was detected only a few times. The CDR3 DNA follows: TGTGCCAGCAGTGACAGGTCCCACGAGCAGTACTTC. Translated: CASSDRSHEQYF. The V and J genes are TRBV11-3 and TRBJ2-7; D may be TRBD1 (6 bases). CDR1 is SGHNT and CDR2 is YENEEA in the germline V gene. V lost 6 bases to trimming and J lost 5 bases, with 11 bases between them. This CDR3 has 12 residues.

This clone was counted a few times. This chain joins TRBV6-1 and TRBJ1-3, with 8 bases matching TRBD1. CDR3 size: 14 residues. Trimming cost V 3 bases and J 4 bases; bases outside gene matches: 2. Looked up from germline, CDR1 is MNHNS and CDR2 is SASEGT. The CDR3: CASSENRGGNTIYF. The CDR3 region has the DNA TGTGCCAGCAGTGAGAACAGGGGGGGAAACACCATATATTTT.

The chain couples TRBV2 to TRBJ2-5; D perhaps matches TRBD2 (6 bases). This CDR3 is 15 amino acids long. Trimming stripped 7 bases from V and 1 base from J, with 16 bases between. The germline CDR1 and CDR2 sequences are SNHLY and FYNNEI. CDR3 protein: CASTLGGVTQETQYF. In DNA form, the CDR3 reads TGTGCCAGCACTCTGGGCGGGGTCACCCAAGAGACCCAGTACTTC.

The chain has TRBV5-1 and TRBJ2-1, with 9 bases lining up with TRBD1. The J segment lost 5 bases and the V segment lost 4 bases, leaving 7 bases of the junction unmatched. The germline V gene has CDR1 SGHRS and CDR2 YFSETQ. CDR3 length: 15 residues. This CDR3 reads CASSPGDRADNEQFF. In nucleotides, the CDR3 is TGCGCCAGCAGCCCCGGGGACAGGGCCGACAATGAGCAGTTCTTC.

J is TRBJ2-7 and V is TRBV5-1; 10 bases map to TRBD2. CDR1 is SGHRS and CDR2 is YFSETQ in the germline V gene. With V trimmed by 0 bases and J by 6 bases, 12 bases remained unmatched. This CDR3 is 17 amino acids long. Written as DNA, the CDR3 is TGCGCCAGCAGCTTGGGACCCACTAGCGGGACGACTATCGAGCAGTACTTC. This sequence encodes CASSLGPTSGTTIEQYF.

The chain joins TRBV7-8 to TRBJ1-1; tentatively, D is TRBD1 (6 bases). The CDR3 contains 14 residues. CDR1 and CDR2 (germline): SGHVS, FQNEAQ. Trimming left V 1 base short and J 2 bases short, with 8 bases between. CDR3 nucleotide sequence: TGTGCCAGCAGCTTAGGGACAGACAACACTGAAGCTTTCTTT. This sequence encodes CASSLGTDNTEAFF.

On this clone itself: Distinct nucleotide sequences in the sample also encode this CDR3. CDR3 amino acids: CASSLGFSSGGPANTGELFF. CDR3 DNA: TGCGCCAGCAGCTTGGGATTCTCTAGCGGGGGGCCCGCGAACACCGGGGAGCTGTTTTTT. The J gene is TRBJ2-2, the V gene TRBV5-1, with 11 bases that match TRBD2. Trimming cost V 0 bases and J 0 bases; bases outside gene matches: 10. CDR3 length: 20 residues. In germline, CDR1 is SGHRS, CDR2 YFSETQ.

This clone turned up a few times. The chain employs TRBV5-1 and TRBJ2-4; D perhaps matches TRBD2 (5 bases). This CDR3 spans 17 amino acids. Germline loops: CDR1 SGHRS, CDR2 YFSETQ. V dropped 4 bases and J dropped 0 bases, with 17 bases sitting between them. The CDR3 protein is CASSNTVPGLAKNIQYF. The CDR3 bases are TGCGCCAGCAGCAACACCGTGCCGGGGTTAGCCAAAAACATTCAGTACTTC.

This rearrangement joins TRBV4-1 to TRBJ1-1; 9 positions match TRBD1. Germline V gives CDR1 MGHRA, CDR2 YSYEKL. The CDR3 runs to 15 residues. With V trimmed by 3 bases and J by 4 bases, 6 bases remained unmatched. CDR3 bases: TGCGCCAGCAGCCAGGGGACAGGGAGGACCACTGAAGCTTTCTTT. As protein: CASSQGTGRTTEAFF.